The 29 T cell receptor beta chains listed next were all sequenced from one sample in a study of CD8+CD57+ T cells in acquired aplastic anemia. The template used for profiling TCR beta VDJ and CDR3 was genomic DNA. TCRdb reprocessed the reads via MiXCR and lists one record per CDR3 protein. Here the sample spans about 180,000 distinct CDR3 sequences, around 45% being singletons. The sequenced sample consisted of sorted CD4+, CD8+, or CD8+CD57+ T cells (not recorded which) from PBMCs. The receptors were sampled from a human donor in good health.

There are many counts of this clonotype. The chain couples TRBV20-1 to TRBJ2-3; TRBD1 aligns across 10 bases. The CDR3 has 16 residues. The V gene end was trimmed by 1 base and the J gene end by 3 bases; junction bases not matched to a gene: 7. The V gene's germline CDR1 is DFQATT and CDR2 SNEGSKA (reference sequence). CDR3 nucleotide sequence: TGCAGTGCTAGAGGCACGACAGGGGGCCGGACAGATACGCAGTATTTT. Its translation: CSARGTTGGRTDTQYF.

In its sample, this clonotype was seen many times. The chain has TRBV11-2 and TRBJ1-4; possibly TRBD1 for D (6 bases). Trimming left V 2 bases short and J 11 bases short, with 27 bases between. The CDR3 is 18 amino acids. Per the germline V gene, CDR1 is SGHAT and CDR2 is FQNNGV. CDR3 sequence reads: CASSLYLWWGDKDWKLFF. The CDR3 nucleotides are TGTGCCAGCAGCTTATATCTTTGGTGGGGGGACAAGGATTGGAAACTGTTTTTT.

This clonotype was seen ten or more times. The rearrangement uses TRBV9 and TRBJ1-1; D not certain. CDR3 size: 15 residues. Germline loops: CDR1 SGDLS, CDR2 YYNGEE. V was clipped by 0 bases and J by 0 bases, with 9 bases between them. The CDR3 loop is CASSVDNRMNTEAFF. The DNA for the CDR3 is TGTGCCAGCAGCGTAGACAATCGGATGAACACTGAAGCTTTCTTT.

This clonotype was picked up a small number of times. The rearrangement joins TRBV7-2 to TRBJ2-7, with a possible D match to TRBD2 (6 bases). The CDR3 runs 14 residues. Trimming stripped 8 bases from V and 7 bases from J, with 21 bases between. CDR1 SGHTA and CDR2 FQGNSA come from the germline V gene. CDR3 nucleotides: TGTGCCAGCTTCCACAGGAGGGGTGGGGGTGAGCAGTACTTC. This encodes CASFHRRGGGEQYF.

This clonotype has a handful of counts. The rearrangement links TRBV20-1 to TRBJ2-1; 8 bases map to TRBD1. Germline CDR1 reads DFQATT; CDR2 reads SNEGSKA (reference sequence). The CDR3 has 14 amino acids. V dropped 3 bases and J dropped 5; count of bases not matched to a gene: 6. The CDR3 here is CSASTGQENNEQFF. For the CDR3, the DNA is TGCAGTGCTAGTACGGGACAGGAAAACAATGAGCAGTTCTTC.

In this sample, this clonotype is medium-sized. The chain combines TRBV29-1 with TRBJ1-2, with 8 bases identical to TRBD1. The CDR3 has 14 residues. The germline V gene encodes CDR1 SQVTM and CDR2 ANQGSEA. Trimming cost V 7 bases and J 2 bases; bases outside gene matches: 9. CDR3 protein: CSDTGQGANYGYTF. The CDR3 bases are TGCAGCGATACTGGACAGGGTGCGAACTATGGCTACACCTTC. Together with reference TRBV29-1 and TRBJ1-2, the CDR3 gives the full variable domain: SAVISQKPSRDICQRGTSLTIQCQVDSQVTMMFWYRQQPGQSLTLIATANQGSEATYESGFVIDKFPISRPNLTFSTLTVSNMSPEDSSIYLCSDTGQGANYGYTFGSGTRLTVV.

This clonotype appeared many times. The chain uses TRBV9 and TRBJ1-4; D not certain. CDR1 is SGDLS, CDR2 YYNGEE, per germline. The length of the CDR3 is 16 residues. With 0 bases removed from V and 0 bases from J, the gap between germline ends came to 9 bases. The chain's CDR3 is CASSVGTESTNEKLFF. The CDR3 region has the DNA TGTGCCAGCAGCGTAGGGACGGAGTCAACTAATGAAAAACTGTTTTTT.

This chain uses TRBV20-1 with TRBJ2-1, with D possibly matching TRBD2 (6 bases). The CDR3 runs 15 residues. The V and J ends lost 6 bases and 12 bases respectively, with 27 bases between them. Germline assignment: CDR1 DFQATT and CDR2 SNEGSKA (reference sequence). The CDR3 DNA reads as TGCAGTGCCAGCAGCTTGAAGGGTCAGATGGGGGGGCAGTTCTTC. Encoded protein: CSASSLKGQMGGQFF.

This clonotype showed up just a few times. The chain uses TRBV7-9 and TRBJ1-5; 7 nucleotides agree with TRBD1. The ends lost 5 bases at V and 5 bases at J; junction bases unmatched: 3. Germline V gives CDR1 SEHNR, CDR2 FQNEAQ (reference sequence). CDR3 length: 13 amino acids. Written as DNA, the CDR3 is TGTGCCAGCAGCAACCAGGGGGATCAGCCCCAGCATTTT. This encodes CASSNQGDQPQHF.

This clonotype was seen repeatedly, ten times or more. This chain connects TRBV20-1 to TRBJ2-2; 10 nucleotides match TRBD1. With V trimmed by 5 bases and J by 6 bases, 6 bases remained unmatched. CDR3 size: 14 residues. The germline V gene has CDR1 DFQATT and CDR2 SNEGSKA (reference sequence). In DNA, the CDR3 is TGCAGTGCTCCGGGACAGGGGCCATCCGGGGAGCTGTTTTTT. This encodes CSAPGQGPSGELFF.

This clonotype was counted ten times or more. The rearrangement links TRBV2 to TRBJ1-1; the D gene is possibly TRBD1 (6 bases). Trimming shortened V by 4 bases and J by 1 base, and 7 bases separated the two germline ends. The germline CDR1 and CDR2 sequences are SNHLY and FYNNEI. The CDR3 totals 13 residues. The chain's CDR3 is CASSGGGNTEAFF. For the CDR3, the DNA is TGTGCCAGCAGTGGAGGGGGGAACACTGAAGCTTTCTTT.

This chain uses TRBV2 with TRBJ2-1; perhaps D is TRBD1 or TRBD2 (6 bases each). CDR3 length: 12 amino acids. CDR1 and CDR2 (germline): SNHLY, FYNNEI. Deletions cut 1 base from V and 12 bases from J, with 10 bases between. CDR3 DNA: TGTGCCAGCAGTGAAGAACGGGGGCCGCAGTTCTTC. Translating gives CASSEERGPQFF.

J is TRBJ1-2 and V is TRBV12-5; 9 nucleotides match TRBD1. Germline CDR1 is LGHNT and CDR2 is FRNRAP. Unmatched junction bases numbered 8, after V lost 6 bases and J lost 0 bases. CDR3 length equals 16 residues. The CDR3 region is CASGWTGDESNYGYTF. CDR3 nucleotides: TGTGCTAGTGGGTGGACAGGGGATGAATCTAACTATGGCTACACCTTC.

Ten or more counts support this clonotype. The rearrangement joins TRBV10-1 to TRBJ2-7; D ambiguous. This CDR3 comprises 15 residues. Trimming cost V 8 bases and J 4 bases, with 21 bases left between them. Germline V lookup: CDR1 WNHNN, CDR2 SYGVQD (reference sequence). The CDR3 reads CASHNRIMPRYEQYF. Written as DNA, the CDR3 is TGCGCCAGCCATAATCGGATCATGCCCCGTTACGAGCAGTACTTC.

V gene TRBV20-1 combines with J gene TRBJ2-1; D is uncertain. CDR1 DFQATT and CDR2 SNEGSKA come from the germline V gene (reference sequence). Trimming pared 1 base from V and 0 bases from J, leaving 7 bases between. The CDR3 contains 14 residues. The CDR3 protein is CSARGGSSYNEQFF. DNA of the CDR3: TGCAGTGCTAGAGGAGGTAGCTCCTACAATGAGCAGTTCTTC.

CDR3 residues: CSAWGLEQETQYF. The CDR3 region has the DNA TGCAGTGCTTGGGGACTAGAACAAGAGACCCAGTACTTC. The gene calls are TRBV20-1 and TRBJ2-5; 8 bases match TRBD2. This CDR3 region has 13 residues. Trimming removed 5 bases from V and 2 bases from J; junction bases left unmatched: 4. CDR1 DFQATT and CDR2 SNEGSKA come from the germline V gene (reference sequence).

The chain carries TRBV2 and TRBJ1-4, with D possibly TRBD1 on 6 matching bases. The CDR3 runs to 15 residues. Germline V gives CDR1 SNHLY, CDR2 FYNNEI. Trimming pared 3 bases from V and 3 bases from J, leaving 11 bases between. The CDR3 protein is CASSDPWGPNEKLFF. The CDR3 region has the DNA TGTGCCAGCAGTGACCCCTGGGGGCCTAATGAAAAACTGTTTTTT. Based on the CDR3 plus reference TRBV2 and TRBJ1-4, the full variable domain is EPEVTQTPSHQVTQMGQEVILRCVPISNHLYFYWYRQILGQKVEFLVSFYNNEISEKSEIFDDQFSVERPDGSNFTLKIRSTKLEDSAMYFCASSDPWGPNEKLFFGSGTQLSVL.

About this clonotype itself: At one of its ends the junction is not consistent with the germline gene, which may arise from a read error. Here the CDR3 DNA reads TGTGCCACCAGGCCCGGGCTGGGGAACACCGGGGAGCTGCTTTTT. Encoded protein: CATRPGLGNTGELLF. The chain is built from TRBV24-1 and TRBJ2-2, with D possibly being TRBD2 (5 bases). This CDR3 comprises 15 residues. In germline, CDR1 is KGHDR, CDR2 SFDVKD.

This clonotype has a handful of counts. This rearrangement joins TRBV18 to TRBJ2-5; D gene ambiguous. The V end lost 3 bases, the J end lost 5 bases, and 7 bases lay between the germline ends. From germline, CDR1 is KGHSH and CDR2 LQKENI. The CDR3 is made up of 12 amino acids. The CDR3 coding sequence is TGTGCCAGCTCACCGGGTGTTGAGACCCAGTACTTC. It specifies CASSPGVETQYF.

About this clonotype itself: A read error is possible here, since a much larger clone lies one base away. The chain links TRBV5-1 to TRBJ2-1; 7 nucleotides align to TRBD1. Germline CDR1 SGHRS, CDR2 YFSETQ. The CDR3 has 16 residues. The CDR3, as DNA: TGCGCCAGCAGCCACCTGACAGGGCTCGCCTACAATGAGCAGCTCTTC. It specifies CASSHLTGLAYNEQLF.

This chain links TRBV30 with TRBJ2-1, with 10 bases fitting TRBD2. Per germline, CDR1 GTSNPN and CDR2 SVGIG (reference sequence). Trimming at V came to 3 bases and at J to 8 bases, leaving 7 bases not matched to a gene. CDR3 length: 14 amino acids. CDR3 nucleotides: TGTGCCTGGAGGTCTAGCGGGAGTAGTTATGAGCAGTTCTTC. Its translation is CAWRSSGSSYEQFF.

V usage is TRBV20-1 and J usage is TRBJ2-3; no firm D call. The CDR3 has 13 residues. Looked up from germline, CDR1 is DFQATT and CDR2 is SNEGSKA (reference sequence). The V end was cut by 7 bases, the J end by 1 base, with 12 bases between. The CDR3 protein is CSVSGGGTDTQYF. CDR3 DNA: TGCAGTGTTTCAGGTGGGGGCACAGATACGCAGTATTTT.

The chain uses TRBV5-1 and TRBJ2-7, with 12 bases aligning to TRBD2. Germline V gene lookup returns CDR1 SGHRS and CDR2 YFSETQ. The CDR3 is made up of 15 amino acids. Trimming took 4 bases from V and 7 from J; bases not matched to a gene: 9. The CDR3 loop reads CASSALAGGPGEQYF. In nucleotides, the CDR3 is TGCGCCAGCAGCGCCCTAGCGGGAGGGCCGGGAGAGCAGTACTTC.

The rearrangement uses TRBV4-1 and TRBJ2-5; tentative D call: TRBD2 (6 bases). CDR1 is MGHRA and CDR2 is YSYEKL in the germline V gene. Trimming cost V 0 bases and J 3 bases, with 14 bases left between them. This CDR3 region has 16 residues. CDR3 region: CASSQDRRAGKETQYF. The CDR3 DNA is TGCGCCAGCAGCCAAGATCGGCGGGCGGGGAAAGAGACCCAGTACTTC.

This clonotype has ten or more counts. The chain links TRBV5-8 to TRBJ2-5; 8 bases align to TRBD2. Germline lookup yields CDR1 SGHTS and CDR2 YDEGEE. V trimming: 0 bases; J trimming: 3 bases; junction bases outside the gene matches: 10. The CDR3 totals 17 residues. This chain's CDR3 is CASSLALTSGGKETQYF. Here the CDR3 DNA reads TGTGCCAGCAGCTTGGCTTTAACTAGCGGTGGGAAAGAGACCCAGTACTTC.

V gene TRBV4-3 combines with J gene TRBJ2-5, with D hard to call. V was clipped by 0 bases and J by 5 bases, with 13 bases between them. The length of the CDR3 is 15 residues. The germline V gene encodes CDR1 LGHNA and CDR2 YSLEER. Here the CDR3 reads CASSQDGSPTETQYF. The CDR3 coding sequence is TGCGCCAGCAGCCAAGATGGTAGCCCAACGGAGACCCAGTACTTC.

There are many counts of this clonotype. The chain combines TRBV4-3 with TRBJ1-1; possibly TRBD1 for D (5 bases). The germline V and J ends were trimmed by 4 bases and 1 base, with 10 bases remaining between them. Germline assignment: CDR1 LGHNA and CDR2 YSLEER. The length of the CDR3 is 14 residues. The CDR3, as DNA: TGCGCCAGCAGCCCGCGGGACTGGAACACTGAAGCTTTCTTT. Its translation: CASSPRDWNTEAFF.

This clonotype came up a few times. This chain connects TRBV9 to TRBJ2-5, with D perhaps matching TRBD1 or TRBD2 (7 bases each). The CDR3 is 15 residues long. The V end lost 5 bases, the J end lost 4 bases, and 18 bases lay between the germline ends. The V gene's germline CDR1 is SGDLS and CDR2 YYNGEE. This chain's CDR3 is CASSVLPGGAETQYF. CDR3 sequence (DNA): TGTGCCAGCAGTGTACTTCCAGGGGGGGCAGAGACCCAGTACTTC.

V usage is TRBV2 and J usage is TRBJ2-7; TRBD2 might be the D (6 bases). Trimming stripped 6 bases from V and 0 bases from J, with 12 bases between. Germline CDR1 SNHLY, CDR2 FYNNEI. The length of the CDR3 is 14 residues. The CDR3 protein is CASRTRIFSYEQYF. The CDR3 coding sequence is TGTGCCAGCAGGACTAGAATATTCTCCTACGAGCAGTACTTC.